One sample yielded the 9 T cell receptor beta chains listed below, sequenced in a study of radiation and T cells in renal cell carcinoma. Libraries were prepared by immunoSEQ multiplex PCR; TCRdb keeps only in-frame clonotypes and omits some of them. Counted here are about 130,000 clones, roughly 90% occurring once; the ten biggest clones make up approximately 12%. Time point defined: baseline pretreatment blood. As to treatment: 15 Gy SBRT to primary tumor, nephrectomy 4 weeks later. Material: blood, obtained from a patient whose treatment included radiotherapy and nephrectomy. The receptors originated from a woman aged 45-59 years with renal cell carcinoma.

On this clone: A junction boundary mismatches the germline segment, possibly from a read error. The V and J genes are TRBV7-7 and TRBJ2-2; maybe TRBD2 (7 bases). Per the germline V gene, CDR1 is SSHAT and CDR2 is FNYEAQ (reference sequence). This CDR3 region has 15 residues. This chain's CDR3 is CASSLGGANTGELFF. CDR3 DNA: TGTGCTAGCAGCTTAGGGGGGGCGAACACCGGGGAGCTGTTTTTT.

The CDR3 loop is CASSLGHGKSPIEAFF. The CDR3 DNA reads as TGTGCCAGCAGCTTAGGGCACGGCAAAAGCCCAATTGAAGCTTTCTTT. The chain has TRBV7-6 and TRBJ1-1; D not resolved. Germline CDR1 is SGHVS and CDR2 is FNYEAQ. The CDR3 totals 16 residues. The V and J ends lost 1 base and 7 bases respectively, with 19 bases between them.

The chain carries TRBV6-5 and TRBJ1-2, with unresolved D. This CDR3 is 15 amino acids long. Germline assignment: CDR1 MNHEY and CDR2 SVGAGI. V was shortened by 6 bases and J by 0 bases, with 14 bases between the two germline ends. The CDR3 DNA reads TGTGCCAGCAGCCCGACGGCCAAAACTAACTATGGCTACACCTTC. As protein: CASSPTAKTNYGYTF.

The chain has TRBV7-2 and TRBJ2-5; 9 nucleotides align to TRBD2. Germline V gene sequence: CDR1 SGHTA, CDR2 FQGNSA. V shed 5 bases, J shed 7 bases, and the junction held 11 bases outside the gene matches. CDR3 length: 15 amino acids. The CDR3 here is CASSPSGTSWRTQYF. In DNA, the CDR3 is TGTGCCAGCAGCCCATCGGGGACTAGCTGGCGGACCCAGTACTTC.

V usage is TRBV9 and J usage is TRBJ2-2; TRBD1 might be the D (5 bases). The CDR3 has 14 residues. The V end lost 5 bases, the J end lost 1 base, and 9 bases lay between the germline ends. Germline V gives CDR1 SGDLS, CDR2 YYNGEE. The CDR3 region has the DNA TGTGCCAGCAGGGCCGGACAGAACACCGGGGAGCTGTTTTTT. It encodes CASRAGQNTGELFF.

This clone was recorded once. The V gene is TRBV19, the J gene TRBJ1-2; D remains ambiguous. This CDR3 comprises 11 residues. The V end lost 9 bases, the J end lost 4 bases, and 9 bases lay between the germline ends. The V gene's germline CDR1 is LNHDA and CDR2 SQIVND (reference sequence). The CDR3 sequence: CASRLAYGYTF. The DNA of the CDR3 is TGTGCCAGCAGACTGGCCTATGGCTACACCTTC. Filled out from reference TRBV19 and TRBJ1-2, the complete variable domain reads DGGITQSPKYLFRKEGQNVTLSCEQNLNHDAMYWYRQDPGQGLRLIYYSQIVNDFQKGDIAEGYSVSREKKESFPLTVTSAQKNPTAFYLCASRLAYGYTFGSGTRLTVV.

The chain couples TRBV6-6 to TRBJ1-3; TRBD1 matches 7 bases. Unmatched junction bases numbered 3, after V lost 6 bases and J lost 4 bases. Germline V gene lookup returns CDR1 MNHNY and CDR2 SVGAGI (reference sequence). This CDR3 is built from 13 residues. The CDR3 loop reads CASSGTEGNTIYF. As DNA, the CDR3 is TGTGCCAGCAGCGGGACAGAAGGAAACACCATATATTTT.

The chain links TRBV9 to TRBJ1-2, with a possible D match to TRBD1 (6 bases). CDR3 length: 14 amino acids. The germline V gene encodes CDR1 SGDLS and CDR2 YYNGEE. Between the trimmed V and J ends, which lost 3 bases and 0 bases, there was a span of 9 bases. CDR3: CASSAGTTNYGYTF. CDR3 in DNA: TGTGCCAGCAGCGCCGGGACAACTAACTATGGCTACACCTTC.

The CDR3 DNA sequence: TGTGCCAGCAGTGAATATAGAACAGATAAGGGTGGGGGGTATGGCTACACCTTC. Residues: CASSEYRTDKGGGYGYTF. The chain has TRBV25-1 and TRBJ1-2; perhaps TRBD1 as D (5 bases). Trimming pared 0 bases from V and 5 bases from J, leaving 22 bases between. From germline, CDR1 is MGHDK and CDR2 SYGVNS. The CDR3 totals 18 residues.